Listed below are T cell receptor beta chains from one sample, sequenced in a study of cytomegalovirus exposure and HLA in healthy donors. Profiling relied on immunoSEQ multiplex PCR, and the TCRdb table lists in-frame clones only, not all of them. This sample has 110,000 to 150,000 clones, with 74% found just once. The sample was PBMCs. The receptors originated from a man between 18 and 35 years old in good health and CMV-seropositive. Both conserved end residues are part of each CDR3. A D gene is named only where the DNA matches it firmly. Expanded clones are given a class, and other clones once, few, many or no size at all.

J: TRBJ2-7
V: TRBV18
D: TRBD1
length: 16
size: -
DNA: TGTGCCAGCTCACCACAGGGACAGGGGGTCGCCTACGAGCAGTACTTC
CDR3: CASSPQGQGVAYEQYF

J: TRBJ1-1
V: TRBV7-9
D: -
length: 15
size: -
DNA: TGTGCCAGCAGCTTTATCGGCAGGGCAGGAACTGAAGCTTTCTTT
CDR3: CASSFIGRAGTEAFF

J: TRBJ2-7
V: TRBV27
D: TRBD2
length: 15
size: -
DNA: TGTGCCAGCAGTTTAGGCAGCGGGGGGCCAGGCGAGCAGTACTTC
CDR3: CASSLGSGGPGEQYF

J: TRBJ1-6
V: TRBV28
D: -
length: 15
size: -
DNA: TGTGCCAGCAGGGGGGGGAGTGTGCCGGATTCACCCCTCCACTTT
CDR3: CASRGGSVPDSPLHF

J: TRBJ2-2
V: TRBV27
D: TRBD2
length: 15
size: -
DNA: TGTGCCAGCAGTTTCGGGGGGGCTCACACCGGGGAGCTGTTTTTT
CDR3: CASSFGGAHTGELFF

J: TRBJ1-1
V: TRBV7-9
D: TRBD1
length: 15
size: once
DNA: TGTGCCAGCAGCCCCCAGACAGGGGATCTGGCTGAAGCTTTCTTT
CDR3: CASSPQTGDLAEAFF

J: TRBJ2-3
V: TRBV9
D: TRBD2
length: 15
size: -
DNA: TGTGCCAGCAGCGTAGAGGGACTAGCGGGAGATACGCAGTATTTT
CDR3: CASSVEGLAGDTQYF

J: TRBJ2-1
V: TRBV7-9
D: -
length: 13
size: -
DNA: TGTGCCAGCAGCTTAGGTCTGCGGAATGAGCAGTTCTTC
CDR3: CASSLGLRNEQFF

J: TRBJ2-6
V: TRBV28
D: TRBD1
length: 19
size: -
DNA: TGTGCCAGCAGTTTAGCAGGGGGCGTCCCCAGCTCTGGGGCCAACGTCCTGACTTTC
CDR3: CASSLAGGVPSSGANVLTF

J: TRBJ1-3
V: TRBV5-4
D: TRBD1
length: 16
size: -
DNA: TGTGCCAGCAGCTTGGCCGGGACAGGGGCTGGAAACACCATATATTTT
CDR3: CASSLAGTGAGNTIYF

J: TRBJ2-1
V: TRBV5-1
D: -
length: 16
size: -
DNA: TGCGCCAGCAGCGATTACAGCCTCAGCTCCTACAATGAGCAGTTCTTC
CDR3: CASSDYSLSSYNEQFF

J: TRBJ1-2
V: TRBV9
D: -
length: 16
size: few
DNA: TGTGCCAGCAGCATCGGACAGCTCACCACTAACTATGGCTACACCTTC
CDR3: CASSIGQLTTNYGYTF

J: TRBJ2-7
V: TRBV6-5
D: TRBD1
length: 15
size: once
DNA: TGTGCCAGCAGTTACGACGGGACAGGGGGCTACGAGCAGTACTTC
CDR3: CASSYDGTGGYEQYF

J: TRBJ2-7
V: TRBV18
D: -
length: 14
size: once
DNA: TGTGCCAGCTCACCACAACAGACCAACTACGAGCAGTACTTC
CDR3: CASSPQQTNYEQYF

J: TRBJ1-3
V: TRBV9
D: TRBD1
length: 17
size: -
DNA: TGTGCCAGCAGCGGAAGGCCCGGGACAGGGACGGGAAACACCATATATTTT
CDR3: CASSGRPGTGTGNTIYF

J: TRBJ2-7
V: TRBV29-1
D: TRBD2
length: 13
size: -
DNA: TGCAGTGCACGGGCTAGCGGAACCTACGAGCAGTACTTC
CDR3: CSARASGTYEQYF

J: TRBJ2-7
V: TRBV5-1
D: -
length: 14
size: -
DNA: TGCGCCAGCAGCTTAGCCTTTTCCTCCTACGAGCAGTACTTC
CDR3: CASSLAFSSYEQYF

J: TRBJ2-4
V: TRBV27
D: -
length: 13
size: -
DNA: TGTGCCAGCAAAGAGGGTGCCAAAAACATTCAGTACTTC
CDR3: CASKEGAKNIQYF

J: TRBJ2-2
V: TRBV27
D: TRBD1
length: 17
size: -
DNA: TGTGCCAGCAGTTTACTCCGGACAGGGCGAAACACCGGGGAGCTGTTTTTT
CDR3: CASSLLRTGRNTGELFF

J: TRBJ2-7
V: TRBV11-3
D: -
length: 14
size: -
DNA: TGTGCCAGCAGCTTATCGGTTAGCTCCTACGAGCAGTACTTC
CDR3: CASSLSVSSYEQYF

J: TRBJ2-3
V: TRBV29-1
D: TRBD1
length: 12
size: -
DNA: TGCAGCGTTGGACAGGGGAGAGATACGCAGTATTTT
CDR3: CSVGQGRDTQYF

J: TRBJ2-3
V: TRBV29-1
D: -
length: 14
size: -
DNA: TGCAGCGTTCTTGGGGGGAAAGAGGCAGATACGCAGTATTTT
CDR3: CSVLGGKEADTQYF

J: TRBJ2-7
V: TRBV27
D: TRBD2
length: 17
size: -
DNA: TGTGCCAGCAGTTTCTCGCGACTAGCGGGAGCCACCTACGAGCAGTACTTC
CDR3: CASSFSRLAGATYEQYF

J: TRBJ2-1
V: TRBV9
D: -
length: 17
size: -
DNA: TGTGCCAGCAGCTCCCAGGGAAGGTCGGGTGCCTACAATGAGCAGTTCTTC
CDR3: CASSSQGRSGAYNEQFF

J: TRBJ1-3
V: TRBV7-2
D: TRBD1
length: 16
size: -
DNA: TGTGCCAGCAGCCCGGGACAGCCGTACTCTGGAAACACCATATATTTT
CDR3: CASSPGQPYSGNTIYF

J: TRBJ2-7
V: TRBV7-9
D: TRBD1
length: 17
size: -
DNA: TGTGCCAGCAGCGGCGGGACAGGGGGGGTCTTCTCCTACGAGCAGTACTTC
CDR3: CASSGGTGGVFSYEQYF

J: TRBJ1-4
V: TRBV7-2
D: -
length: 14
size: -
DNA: TGTGCCAGCAGCGGGAGCAGACTTAATGAAAAACTGTTTTTT
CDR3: CASSGSRLNEKLFF

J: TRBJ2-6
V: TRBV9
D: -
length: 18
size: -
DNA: TGTGCCAGCAGCGTGGAGGGGGGGAGGGTTTCTGGGGCCAACGTCCTGACTTTC
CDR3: CASSVEGGRVSGANVLTF

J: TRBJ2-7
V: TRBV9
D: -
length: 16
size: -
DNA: TGTGCCAGCAGCGTAGATGGCGCGGGTAGCGGCTACGAGCAGTACTTC
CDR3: CASSVDGAGSGYEQYF

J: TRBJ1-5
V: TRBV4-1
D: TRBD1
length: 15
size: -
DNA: TGCGCCAGCAGCCAGGGACAGGGCTGGAATCAGCCCCAGCATTTT
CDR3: CASSQGQGWNQPQHF

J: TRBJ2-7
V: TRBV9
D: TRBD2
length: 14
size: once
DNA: TGTGCCAGCAGCGTTGGGACTAGCTCCCACGAGCAATACTTC
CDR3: CASSVGTSSHEQYF

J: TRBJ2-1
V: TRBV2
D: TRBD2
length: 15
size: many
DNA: TGTGCCAGCAGGAGGGGCGGGAGCTCCTACAATGAGCAGTTCTTC
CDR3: CASRRGGSSYNEQFF

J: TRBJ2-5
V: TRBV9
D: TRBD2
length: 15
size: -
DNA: TGTGCCAGCAGCTCCGGACTAGCTGGGTACGAGACCCAGTACTTC
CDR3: CASSSGLAGYETQYF

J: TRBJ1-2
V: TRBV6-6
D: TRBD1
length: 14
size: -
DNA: TGTGCCAGCACCACCTCCACAGGGGGCTATGGCTACACCTTC
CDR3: CASTTSTGGYGYTF

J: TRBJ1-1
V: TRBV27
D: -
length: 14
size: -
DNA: TGTGCCAGCAGGGACCTGGGGGCGCGGGCTGAAGCTTTCTTT
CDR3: CASRDLGARAEAFF

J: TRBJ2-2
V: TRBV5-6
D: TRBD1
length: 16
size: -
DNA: TGTGCCAGCAGCTTGGGGACAGGTCGGCACGGCGGGGAGCTGTTTTTT
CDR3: CASSLGTGRHGGELFF

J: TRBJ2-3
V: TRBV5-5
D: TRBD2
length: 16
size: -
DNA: TGTGCCAGCAGCAGGACTAGCGGGGCGTCCGCTATTGGGCAGTATTTT
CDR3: CASSRTSGASAIGQYF

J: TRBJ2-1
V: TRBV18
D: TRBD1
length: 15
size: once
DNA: TGTGCCAGCTCACCGATCGGACAGGTCTACAATGAGCAGTTCTTC
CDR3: CASSPIGQVYNEQFF

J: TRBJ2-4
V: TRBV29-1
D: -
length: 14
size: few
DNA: TGCAGCGTTGAACCTTGGGACACACAAAACATTCAGTACTTC
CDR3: CSVEPWDTQNIQYF

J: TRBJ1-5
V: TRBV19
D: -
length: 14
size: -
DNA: TGTGCCAGTAGTATCAGGGATAGCAATCAGCCCCAGCATTTT
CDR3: CASSIRDSNQPQHF

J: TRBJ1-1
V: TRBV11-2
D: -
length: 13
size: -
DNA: TGTGCCAGCAGCCCTCGGGTTCACACTGAAGCTTTCTTT
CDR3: CASSPRVHTEAFF

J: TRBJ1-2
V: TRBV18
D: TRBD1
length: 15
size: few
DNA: TGTGCCAGCTCATCTACTCCGGGACAGGGCTATGGCTACACCTTC
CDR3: CASSSTPGQGYGYTF

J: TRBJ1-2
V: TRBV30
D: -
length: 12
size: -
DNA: TGTGCCTGGAGTCCGGGACTTTATGGCTACACCTTC
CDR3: CAWSPGLYGYTF

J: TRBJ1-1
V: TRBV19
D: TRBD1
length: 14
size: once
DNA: TGTGCCAGTAGTCCTCAGACAGGGTACACTGAAGCTTTCTTT
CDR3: CASSPQTGYTEAFF

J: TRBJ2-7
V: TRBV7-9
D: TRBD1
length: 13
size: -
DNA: TGTGCCAGCAGCCGTGGACAGGGCTACGAGCAGTACTTC
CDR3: CASSRGQGYEQYF

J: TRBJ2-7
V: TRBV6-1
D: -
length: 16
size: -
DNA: TGTGCCAGCAGTGTCTCTTACAGGGTTACGGGCTACGAGCAGTACTTC
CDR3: CASSVSYRVTGYEQYF

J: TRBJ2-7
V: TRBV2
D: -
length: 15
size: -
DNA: TGTGCCAGCAGTCCCCTCCACAGTGGCGCCTACGAGCAGTACTTC
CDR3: CASSPLHSGAYEQYF

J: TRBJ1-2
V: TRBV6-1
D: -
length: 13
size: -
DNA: TGTGCCAGCAGTGATGGGACACTCTATGGCTACACCTTC
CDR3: CASSDGTLYGYTF

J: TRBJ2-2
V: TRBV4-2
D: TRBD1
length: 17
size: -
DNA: TGTGCCAGCAGCCAAGATAATCGGCAGGGGGTGCAAAAGGAGCTGTTTTTT
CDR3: CASSQDNRQGVQKELFF

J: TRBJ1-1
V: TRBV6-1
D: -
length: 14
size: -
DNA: TGTGCCAGCAGTCCTCGAGGGGGAGAAACTGAAGCTTTCTTT
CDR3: CASSPRGGETEAFF

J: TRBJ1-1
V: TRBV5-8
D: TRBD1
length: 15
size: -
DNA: TGTGCCAGCAGCCGGGGACAGGGTTTGAACACTGAAGCTTTCTTT
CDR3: CASSRGQGLNTEAFF

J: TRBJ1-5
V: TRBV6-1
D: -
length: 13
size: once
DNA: TGTGCCAGCAGTGAACTGAGCAATCAGCCCCAGCATTTT
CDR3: CASSELSNQPQHF

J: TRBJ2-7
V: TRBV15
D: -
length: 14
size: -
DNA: TGTGCCACCAGCAGAGATCCGGGGTTGGACGAGCAGTACTTC
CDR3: CATSRDPGLDEQYF